This T cell receptor (beta chain) was sequenced in a study of blood T cell repertoires in COVID-19. Study details: COVID-19 samples, acute and convalescent, were from the United States, Italy and Spain. Nucleic acid was either cDNA or gDNA, and it came from T cells, B-cell-depleted T cells, or PBMCs.

In the study's own analysis: Amplification of reference gene primers was used by the study to estimate nucleated cell counts. Clones were read by immunoSEQ multiplex PCR, and TCRdb kept only the in-frame ones, dropping some. V, J and clone size are those of that table, while D and trimming were read from the DNA. Of roughly 68,000 clones in the sample, about 87% were seen once. This CDR3 has 14 residues. Germline V CDR1 and CDR2: MNHEY, SVGAGI. V dropped 6 bases and J dropped 4 bases, with 16 bases sitting between them. The clonotype comes from a woman aged 70-85 years with acute or convalescent COVID-19. The source material was peripheral blood. The rearrangement links TRBV6-5 to TRBJ2-7; possible D gene TRBD2, 6 bases. CDR3 in amino acids: CASSLPGLSYEQYF. The CDR3, as DNA: TGTGCCAGCAGCTTACCGGGACTTTCGTACGAGCAGTACTTC.